The clone carrying this T cell receptor (beta chain) has just one count. Original processing methods: Nucleated cell counts were estimated from reference gene primer amplification. Some clones are missing from TCRdb's copy, which holds only in-frame ones; the method was immunoSEQ multiplex PCR. Clone size and the V and J calls come from that table; the DNA yielded D and trimming. This table has about 9,900 clones, around 76% appearing once. This sample is part of a study of blood T cell repertoires in COVID-19. Study information: COVID-19 samples, acute and convalescent, were from the United States, Italy and Spain. In each case, the material was cDNA or gDNA derived from T cells, B-cell-depleted T cells, or PBMCs.

This CDR3 is 22 amino acids long. Sequenced sample: peripheral blood. The chain recombines TRBV21-1 with TRBJ1-2; the D segment call TRBD1 is taken from the table without a DNA check. TRBV21-1 is an annotated pseudogene. The source is a human donor in a cohort sampled during active COVID-19. This CDR3 is CASSGTGSLAGSDIGLNYGYTF. CDR3 nucleotides: TGTGCCAGCAGCGGGACAGGGTCTCTCGCCGGGTCGGATATTGGTTTAAACTATGGCTACACCTTC.